These T cell receptor beta chains were read from a single sample in a study of T-cell memory formation after mild COVID-19. Each CDR3 protein is one row after TCRdb ran MiXCR on the 5' RACE reads. The sample has roughly 310,000 distinct CDR3 sequences, 15% seen once. The sample comprised PBMCs or a T cell subset sorted from them (not recorded which). Receptors originate from a man between 18 and 35 years old who had mild COVID-19 (a few samples of this study predate the infection). Cell type and time point are not known. CDR3s include the opening cysteine and the closing phenylalanine or tryptophan. Each record gives: J gene, CDR3 length, V gene, D gene, clone size, CDR3 DNA, CDR3 protein. D genes are given only for firm matches. Only some rows state a clone size, as once, few, many or a class for expanded clones.

>TRBJ2-7|12|TRBV7-8|-|few
TGTGCCAGCAGCTCCATCGGCTACGAGCAGTACTTC
CASSSIGYEQYF
>TRBJ2-1|14|TRBV4-1|-|few
TGCGCCAGCAGTCCACAGATCTCCTACAATGAGCAGTTCTTC
CASSPQISYNEQFF
>TRBJ2-7|13|TRBV18|-|-
TGTGCCAGCTCACAGAGGACAGACTACGAGCAGTACTTC
CASSQRTDYEQYF
>TRBJ2-1|12|TRBV2|-|-
TGTGCCAGCGAGGCACAGGACAATGAGCAGTTCTTC
CASEAQDNEQFF
>TRBJ1-6|15|TRBV5-1|-|few
TGCGCCAGCAGCTTGCGGGGCCTTAGGCATTCACCCCTCCACTTT
CASSLRGLRHSPLHF
>TRBJ1-2|12|TRBV24-1|-|-
TGTGCCACCAGTGATGCTCACTATGGCTACACCTTC
CATSDAHYGYTF
>TRBJ2-2|16|TRBV25-1|TRBD1|-
TGTGCCAGCAGTGACGCCGCAGGGGGAAGGACCGGGGAGCTGCTTTTT
CASSDAAGGRTGELLF
>TRBJ1-5|14|TRBV4-1|-|few
TGCGCCAGCAGCCAGACAGCTAGCAATCAGCCCCAGCATTTT
CASSQTASNQPQHF
>TRBJ1-3|13|TRBV10-3|-|once
TGTGCCATCAGACGAGACTCTGGAAACACCATATATTTT
CAIRRDSGNTIYF
>TRBJ2-3|15|TRBV24-1|TRBD2|few
TGTGCCACCGCTCCAGCGGGGGGGCCCTCTGATACGCAGTATTTT
CATAPAGGPSDTQYF
>TRBJ1-5|13|TRBV30|-|many
TGTGCCTGGAGTGTCCAGGGTAATCAGCCCCAGCATTTT
CAWSVQGNQPQHF
>TRBJ2-7|15|TRBV4-1|-|-
TGCGCCAGCAGCCAAGAAGGGACATCATTCTACGAGCAGTACTTC
CASSQEGTSFYEQYF
>TRBJ1-1|9|TRBV5-4|-|few
TGTGCCACCCGCCTCGGAGCTTTCTTT
CATRLGAFF
>TRBJ1-4|20|TRBV5-6|-|-
TGTGCCAGCAGCTCCACCCCCCAATGGGGAGGTGGGTCAACTAATGAAAAACTGTTTTTT
CASSSTPQWGGGSTNEKLFF
>TRBJ2-3|17|TRBV6-5|-|many
TGTGCCAGCAGACACACGCCGCCAGGGACTAGCACAGATACGCAGTATTTT
CASRHTPPGTSTDTQYF